Each of the 25 T cell receptor beta chains below was sequenced from the same sample in a study of blood T cell repertoires in COVID-19. Generated by immunoSEQ multiplex PCR, the TCRdb table keeps only in-frame clones and is missing some. The sample includes about 190,000 clones, less than 80% of them seen just once. Source material: peripheral blood. These receptors were taken from a woman aged 45-59 years with acute or convalescent COVID-19.

The chain is built from TRBV6-5 and TRBJ1-3; 10 bases align to TRBD1. Germline lookup yields CDR1 MNHEY and CDR2 SVGAGI. Unmatched junction bases numbered 2, after V lost 0 bases and J lost 3 bases. The CDR3 is made up of 16 amino acids. CDR3 sequence (DNA): TGTGCCAGCAGTTACTCGGGACAGGGGAATGGAAACACCATATATTTT. It translates to CASSYSGQGNGNTIYF.

The gene calls are TRBV2 and TRBJ2-3; TRBD2 aligns across 10 bases. The V gene's germline CDR1 is SNHLY and CDR2 FYNNEI. V shed 6 bases and J 1 base; nucleotides not matched to a gene: 10. The CDR3 contains 17 residues. CDR3 bases: TGTGCCAGCAGAAGGGGGGGAACTAGCGGGGGCACAGATACGCAGTATTTT. As protein: CASRRGGTSGGTDTQYF.

A word on this clone: Germline and junction disagree at one end, which may indicate a read error. Other DNA sequences within the sample encode an identical CDR3. This chain uses TRBV24-1 with TRBJ2-1; 9 bases match TRBD1. The CDR3 is made up of 14 amino acids. CDR1 is KGHDR and CDR2 is SFDVKD in the germline V gene. DNA of the CDR3: TGCGCCACGAGGGACAGGGAAGTTTACAATGAGCAGTTCTTC. Translation gives CATRDREVYNEQFF.

The V gene is TRBV19, the J gene TRBJ1-1; D is ambiguous. This CDR3 region has 13 residues. The ends were cut back, 3 bases at V and 0 bases at J, with 5 bases in the middle. Germline values: CDR1 LNHDA, CDR2 SQIVND (reference sequence). CDR3 DNA sequence: TGTGCCAGTAGTATGAGCCTGAACACTGAAGCTTTCTTT. This translates into CASSMSLNTEAFF.

V usage is TRBV2 and J usage is TRBJ1-1; weak D call: TRBD1 (6 bases). Germline CDR1 and CDR2: SNHLY and FYNNEI. The germline V and J ends were trimmed by 5 bases and 5 bases, with 15 bases remaining between them. There are 14 residues in the CDR3. The CDR3 nucleotides read TGTGCCAGCAGTACCGGGGGGGCCGCGACTGAAGCTTTCTTT. This codes for CASSTGGAATEAFF. The variable domain in full, with the rest retrieved from reference TRBV2 and TRBJ1-1, is EPEVTQTPSHQVTQMGQEVILRCVPISNHLYFYWYRQILGQKVEFLVSFYNNEISEKSEIFDDQFSVERPDGSNFTLKIRSTKLEDSAMYFCASSTGGAATEAFFGQGTRLTVV.

The chain couples TRBV30 to TRBJ2-3, with 8 bases identical to TRBD2. The ends lost 5 bases at V and 5 bases at J; junction bases unmatched: 6. The germline V gene has CDR1 GTSNPN and CDR2 SVGIG (reference sequence). The CDR3 is made up of 13 amino acids. This CDR3 is CAWGAGAEDTQYF. CDR3 sequence (DNA): TGTGCCTGGGGAGCGGGAGCAGAAGATACGCAGTATTTT.

V usage is TRBV12-5 and J usage is TRBJ2-1; 7 bases match TRBD2. The trim removed 1 base at V and 10 bases at J, leaving 1 base unmatched. CDR1 and CDR2 from the germline V gene are LGHNT and FRNRAP. The CDR3 consists of 12 residues. CDR3 loop: CASGLGAGEQFF. The CDR3 nucleotides are TGTGCTAGTGGTTTGGGAGCGGGGGAGCAGTTCTTC.

This clone was counted at least ten times. Here the CDR3 reads CASSLYTSGRSETQYF. The DNA of the CDR3 is TGTGCCAGCAGCTTATACACTAGCGGGAGGTCAGAGACCCAGTACTTC. This sequence joins TRBV7-9 and TRBJ2-5; TRBD2 aligns across 12 bases. J gave up 4 bases and V 2 bases, and 5 bases lay outside the gene matches. The CDR3 loop spans 16 amino acids. Germline V CDR1 and CDR2: SEHNR, FQNEAQ (reference sequence).

This clone has only a few counts. The genes are TRBV7-8 and TRBJ2-3; tentatively, D is TRBD2 (6 bases). V shed 3 bases and J shed 4 bases, with 11 bases lying between them. The germline V gene encodes CDR1 SGHVS and CDR2 FQNEAQ. The length of the CDR3 is 14 residues. The CDR3 here is CASSLGGPADTQYF. In DNA, the CDR3 is TGTGCCAGCAGCTTGGGAGGTCCCGCAGATACGCAGTATTTT.

V gene TRBV19 combines with J gene TRBJ1-5; 8 nucleotides match TRBD1. With 2 bases clipped from V and 5 bases from J, the junction kept 2 bases outside the gene matches. Per germline, CDR1 LNHDA and CDR2 SQIVND (reference sequence). This CDR3 is built from 14 residues. The CDR3 spells CASSITGGDQPQHF. The CDR3 bases are TGTGCCAGTAGTATAACAGGGGGGGATCAGCCCCAGCATTTT.

The chain combines TRBV7-9 with TRBJ2-7; D unresolved. V gave up 5 bases and J gave up 6 bases, with 11 bases separating them. The germline gives CDR1 SEHNR, CDR2 FQNEAQ (reference sequence). The CDR3 is 12 amino acids. The CDR3 here is CASSPYPGEQYF. In DNA form, the CDR3 reads TGTGCCAGCAGCCCCTATCCGGGCGAGCAGTACTTC.

The CDR3 spells CASSRTSGGWDEQFF. The CDR3, as DNA: TGTGCCAGCTCACGAACTAGCGGGGGATGGGATGAGCAGTTCTTC. The V and J genes are TRBV18 and TRBJ2-1; 11 nucleotides agree with TRBD2. Germline loops: CDR1 KGHSH, CDR2 LQKENI. The V gene end was trimmed by 4 bases and the J gene end by 8 bases; junction bases not matched to a gene: 7. The CDR3 contains 15 residues.

The table lists this clone with a few counts. The chain uses TRBV5-4 and TRBJ2-7; 9 bases match TRBD2. CDR1 and CDR2 from the germline V gene are SGHNT and YYREEE (reference sequence). This CDR3 is 17 amino acids long. The junction had 8 bases not matched to a gene; V was cut back by 0 bases and J by 1 base. The CDR3 DNA reads TGTGCCAGCAGCTTGGCCGAAGAGCGGGGGGCTTCCTACGAGCAGTACTTC. Protein: CASSLAEERGASYEQYF. The variable domain in full, completed from reference TRBV5-4 and TRBJ2-7, reads ETGVTQSPTHLIKTRGQQVTLRCSSQSGHNTVSWYQQALGQGPQFIFQYYREEENGRGNFPPRFSGLQFPNYSSELNVNALELDDSALYLCASSLAEERGASYEQYFGPGTRLTVT.

V usage is TRBV27 and J usage is TRBJ2-6; 9 positions agree with TRBD2. V gave up 2 bases and J gave up 0 bases; unmatched junction bases: 20. Germline V gene lookup returns CDR1 MNHEY and CDR2 SMNVEV (reference sequence). CDR3 size: 23 residues. The DNA of the CDR3 is TGTGCCAGCAGTTTAGTGGGACTAGCACTAATACTGTCCAATCTCTCTGGGGCCAACGTCCTGACTTTC. It encodes CASSLVGLALILSNLSGANVLTF.

This chain uses TRBV6-5 with TRBJ2-2; 9 bases align to TRBD1. CDR3 length equals 15 residues. Germline V gives CDR1 MNHEY, CDR2 SVGAGI. V was clipped by 6 bases and J by 4 bases; unmatched bases: 6. The CDR3: CASRGMGQGTGELFF. The CDR3 DNA is TGTGCCAGCAGGGGAATGGGACAGGGCACCGGGGAGCTGTTTTTT.

V and J are TRBV19 and TRBJ2-1; weak D call: TRBD2 (5 bases). V lost 5 bases to trimming and J lost 4 bases, with 15 bases between them. Looked up from germline, CDR1 is LNHDA and CDR2 is SQIVND (reference sequence). This CDR3 contains 15 residues. CDR3 coding DNA: TGTGCCAGTAGTGTAAGCGGACTTCCATACAATGAGCAGTTCTTC. Translating it yields CASSVSGLPYNEQFF.

The CDR3 region has the DNA TGTGCCAGCAAACTTAGAGGCACTGAAGCTTTCTTT. It encodes CASKLRGTEAFF. The chain uses TRBV12-3 or TRBV12-4 and TRBJ1-1, with D hard to call. The CDR3 is made up of 12 amino acids. Trimming took 7 bases from V and 4 from J, leaving 10 bases between them.

The sample holds a few counts of this clone. This sequence joins TRBV28 and TRBJ1-1; 7 nucleotides match TRBD1. The CDR3 runs to 15 residues. V dropped 3 bases and J dropped 7; count of bases not matched to a gene: 11. The germline V gene has CDR1 MDHEN and CDR2 SYDVKM. Written as DNA, the CDR3 is TGTGCCAGCAGTTTCATGAGGGGGCGCATGAATGAAGCTTTCTTT. This translates into CASSFMRGRMNEAFF.

This clone was seen just once. V gene TRBV5-1 combines with J gene TRBJ1-1; 10 positions agree with TRBD1. CDR3 length equals 13 residues. With V trimmed by 3 bases and J by 11 bases, 7 bases remained unmatched. The germline V gene encodes CDR1 SGHRS and CDR2 YFSETQ. The DNA of the CDR3 is TGCGCCAGCAGCTCGGGGACAGGGGAGGAGGCTTTCTTT. It codes for CASSSGTGEEAFF.

V gene TRBV7-8 combines with J gene TRBJ2-3; no clear D. The CDR3 contains 17 residues. The V and J ends lost 0 bases and 0 bases respectively, with 13 bases between them. Germline V gives CDR1 SGHVS, CDR2 FQNEAQ. The CDR3 DNA follows: TGTGCCAGCAGCTTAGCAGGTAGAGGTCCTAGCACAGATACGCAGTATTTT. Protein product: CASSLAGRGPSTDTQYF. Complete variable domain (other parts from reference TRBV7-8 and TRBJ2-3): GAGVSQSPRYKVAKRGQDVALRCDPISGHVSLFWYQQALGQGPEFLTYFQNEAQLDKSGLPSDRFFAERPEGSVSTLKIQRTQQEDSAVYLCASSLAGRGPSTDTQYFGPGTRLTVL.

The V gene is TRBV23-1, the J gene TRBJ1-5; D is unclear. TRBV23-1 is given ORF status, its function remaining uncertain. V was pared by 0 bases and J by 5 bases, with 14 bases between. The CDR3 runs to 16 residues. CDR3 amino acids: CASSQSSGSGDQPQHF. CDR3 nucleotides: TGCGCCAGCAGTCAATCGTCCGGGAGTGGGGATCAGCCCCAGCATTTT.

This clone was detected only once. This rearrangement joins TRBV28 to TRBJ2-4; D possibly corresponds to TRBD1 (7 bases). Germline values: CDR1 MDHEN, CDR2 SYDVKM. The CDR3 covers 15 residues. V was cut by 5 bases and J by 6 bases, with 17 bases left in between. In nucleotides, the CDR3 is TGTGCCAGCAGTCCGATTGACAGGGAGGCAAACATTCAGTACTTC. Residues: CASSPIDREANIQYF.

The V gene is TRBV27, the J gene TRBJ2-1; weak D call: TRBD2 (6 bases). CDR1 is MNHEY, CDR2 SMNVEV, per germline (reference sequence). The CDR3 is 13 amino acids. V lost 3 bases, J lost 10 bases, and 13 bases lay in between. The DNA of the CDR3 is TGTGCCAGCAGTTTGGTTTCCGGGAGAGAGCAGTTCTTC. Its translation: CASSLVSGREQFF.

The chain carries TRBV7-9 and TRBJ2-7; TRBD2 matches at 10 bases. The CDR3 extends over 16 amino acids. J was trimmed by 5 bases and V by 4 bases; bases with no gene match: 11. Germline V gene sequence: CDR1 SEHNR, CDR2 FQNEAQ (reference sequence). The CDR3 here is CASSSPSGSIRDEQYF. The CDR3 DNA sequence: TGTGCCAGCAGCTCACCTAGCGGGAGTATCAGGGACGAGCAGTACTTC.

The V call is TRBV27, the J call TRBJ2-2; D uncertain. Trimming shortened V by 5 bases and J by 2 bases, and 18 bases separated the two germline ends. The CDR3 is 17 residues long. From germline, CDR1 is MNHEY and CDR2 SMNVEV (reference sequence). The CDR3 DNA reads as TGTGCCAGCAGTGCCCCCCCCGGGTTCTTAAACACCGGGGAGCTGTTTTTT. Its translation: CASSAPPGFLNTGELFF.